The TCR beta chain described here comes from a study of OX40 agonist ivuxolimab in advanced cancers. This clone was observed once. Only in-frame clones appear in the TCRdb table, and some are missing; sequencing was by immunoSEQ multiplex PCR. The table records about 98,000 clones, approximately 93% of them present only once. The clonotype comes from an adult with an advanced solid tumor such as melanoma, head and neck, liver or kidney cancer. The input for sequencing was CD4+ or CD8+ T cells sorted from blood, taken in a trial of the OX40 agonist ivuxolimab.

CDR3 sequence: CASSLNTYSANTGELFF. Here the CDR3 DNA reads TGTGCCAGCAGCTTAAATACGTACAGCGCGAACACCGGGGAGCTGTTTTTT. The V gene is TRBV7-3, the J gene TRBJ2-2; D is uncertain. Between the trimmed V and J ends, which lost 1 base and 0 bases, there was a span of 12 bases. Germline CDR1 reads SGHTA; CDR2 reads FQGTGA. The CDR3 is 17 amino acids.